The TCR beta chain described here comes from a study of blood T cells in healthy people across ages (dated by TCRdb to the mid-2010s). For the wider study: Template switching captured roughly one uniquely barcoded TCR beta cDNA molecule per two T cells in model experiments. Age-related changes in TCR beta repertoire diversity were measured in the study by deep sequencing normalized with unique cDNA molecular identifiers. To avoid experimental bias, donors of different ages were randomly spread across the sequencing lanes. Two additional independent replicas of 1 million unique cDNA reads from the same blood draw were analyzed for two donors (one aged 18 to 29 and one aged 80 or older). Four age groups were formed from the donors: young (average about 16 years), middle-aged (around 41), aged (62) and long-lived (around 82).

The donors were a few dozen Caucasian individuals from Russia, aged roughly 6 to 100 years, who were systemically healthy. Around 10 milliliters of peripheral blood were drawn from each donor into EDTA-treated Vacutainer tubes. PBMCs were isolated by Ficoll-Paque density-gradient centrifugation, with at least 7 million obtained per sample. Total RNA, at least 6 micrograms per sample, was extracted from PBMCs with Trizol reagent. For every donor, an aliquot of PBMCs went through flow cytometry to measure the percentages of naive CD45RAhigh/CD27high T cells. Points the paper makes about the study in general: As age increased, observed TCR beta diversity per million T cells dropped in a roughly linear way, and a significant reduction was already evident by age 40. Conclusive comparison of naive and antigen-experienced compartments was prevented by the profiling of bulk unsorted PBMCs. Estimates of total diversity based on one million sequenced T cells were considered lower bounds and underestimates. Because donor CMV infection status was unknown, age-related changes in expanded clonotypes were potentially confounded. The long-lived group showed more naive CD4+ T cells, fewer expanded clones and increased TCR diversity than the aged group, suggesting age selection. A strong correlation was found between observed TCR beta diversity and the percentage of naive T cells measured by flow cytometry.

The CDR3, from cysteine to phenylalanine, totals 15 residues. Just the 45-base CDR3 DNA is kept, in frame starting at base 1. The germline V gene specifies KGHDR as CDR1 and SFDVKD as CDR2. At the junction V is shortened by 7 bases and J by 3 bases, with 15 bases in between. In the case of this clonotype: Its antigen is still unknown. No quality values exist for individual bases; no much larger clone is one base distant.

Receptor libraries were prepared by 5' RACE. Instrument on record: Illumina HiSeq 2500. A second 7 to 11 cycle PCR used a sample-barcoded 5' primer and a J-beta primer mix. A template-switch 5' adaptor carrying 12 random nucleotides introduced a unique molecular identifier onto each TCR beta cDNA molecule. Each sample yielded at least 2.5 million CDR3-containing paired-end reads. First-strand cDNA was synthesized from all RNA with the Mint cDNA synthesis kit, primed by a TRBC-specific oligonucleotide. After uracil-DNA glycosylase treatment, a first 18-cycle PCR used universal primers M1SS and BC2_uni_R on all cDNA. The study's own analysis went as follows. Each sample was normalized by randomly selecting 1 million high-quality reads, each carrying a distinct molecular identifier. Instead of being binned into consensus sequences, reads with shared molecular identifiers were discarded. MiTCR, with a Q25 quality threshold and the strictest error-elimination algorithm, was used for CDR3 identification, clonotype clustering and error correction. A nonparametric unseen species model with Euler transformation was used to estimate a lower bound on total TCR beta diversity. The raw public data were reprocessed by TCRdb itself: fastp quality trimming at Q25, MiXCR clonotype calling, in-frame beta chains only. Rows matching on CDR3 protein sequence are summarized as one entry with the most common DNA and genes. The V and J calls were determined by TCRdb, not by the authors. Present in this sample are 1 million or so distinct CDR3 sequences, around 45% of which were seen just once. Of the sample, 18% falls within the top ten clones.

Here the chain combines TRBV24-1 and TRBJ2-1, with TRBD1 perhaps the D gene, on 6 matching bases. The specimen sequenced was blood. This TCR came from a woman aged 55 to 70 in good health. The sequenced DNA is TGTGCCACCAGCCAGGGGTATGGAAACTACAATGAGCAGTTCTTC. Its protein product is CATSQGYGNYNEQFF.